This entry lists 8 T cell receptor beta chains sequenced from one sample in a study of T cells in Graves' hyperthyroidism and ophthalmopathy. TCR beta CDR3 sequences were amplified from RNA transcripts. TCR CDR3 regions were first amplified by RT-PCR with HTBI primers. TCRdb analysed the multiplex PCR reads with MiXCR anew, one entry per CDR3 protein. The sample has some 460,000 distinct CDR3 sequences, 15% to 18% seen once; the top ten hold around 7.3%. The sequenced material came from blood. The receptors here all came from a woman between 18 and 30 years old with Graves' hyperthyroidism.

This clonotype appeared many times. The chain's CDR3 is CAWRGQGANTQYF. The CDR3, as DNA: TGTGCCTGGAGGGGGCAGGGGGCAAATACGCAGTATTTT. The J gene is TRBJ2-3, the V gene TRBV30; 8 bases are a match to TRBD1. CDR1 is GTSNPN and CDR2 is SVGIG in the germline V gene (reference sequence). This CDR3 has 13 amino acids. Trimming took 3 bases from V and 7 from J; bases not matched to a gene: 6.

There are many counts of this clonotype. This chain links TRBV4-1 with TRBJ2-5; D is perhaps TRBD2 (6 bases). V was shortened by 3 bases and J by 7 bases, with 18 bases between the two germline ends. The CDR3 totals 15 residues. Per germline, CDR1 MGHRA and CDR2 YSYEKL. The CDR3 DNA follows: TGCGCCAGCAGCCATCCCGGGCGGGAATTATGGACCCAGTACTTC. This codes for CASSHPGRELWTQYF.

This sequence joins TRBV5-1 and TRBJ1-2, with a tentative D call TRBD1 (6 bases). The CDR3 extends over 15 amino acids. CDR1 is SGHRS and CDR2 is YFSETQ in the germline V gene. The V end lost 1 base, the J end lost 6 bases, and 16 bases lay between the germline ends. DNA of the CDR3: TGCGCCAGCAGCTTGTCGGTGGGGGGCAGGGATGGCTACACCTTC. It encodes CASSLSVGGRDGYTF.

This clonotype was seen ten or more times. This chain joins TRBV2 and TRBJ2-5; 10 nucleotides align to TRBD1. Trimming cost V 8 bases and J 10 bases; bases outside gene matches: 7. The CDR3 is 12 amino acids. Germline lookup yields CDR1 SNHLY and CDR2 FYNNEI. CDR3 loop: CASAGDRGGQYF. As DNA, the CDR3 is TGTGCCAGCGCGGGGGACAGGGGAGGCCAGTACTTC.

This clonotype was detected a few times. In DNA form, the CDR3 reads TGCAGTGCCCGACTCCTCACCGGGGAGCTGTTTTTT. Its protein product is CSARLLTGELFF. The gene calls are TRBV20-1 and TRBJ2-2; no clear D. Germline-derived CDR1 and CDR2 are DFQATT and SNEGSKA (reference sequence). This CDR3 spans 12 amino acids. Trimming left V 6 bases short and J 4 bases short, with 9 bases between.

Here the CDR3 reads CATSARNTGELFF. The CDR3 nucleotides read TGTGCCACCAGTGCCCGGAACACCGGGGAGCTGTTTTTT. The V call is TRBV24-1, the J call TRBJ2-2; D gene uncertain. With 5 bases removed from V and 1 base from J, the gap between germline ends came to 4 bases. Germline V gives CDR1 KGHDR, CDR2 SFDVKD. The CDR3 is 13 residues long.

The table lists this clonotype with a few counts. CDR3: CSVVGTGYNEQFF. The CDR3 DNA sequence: TGCAGCGTTGTTGGGACAGGGTACAATGAGCAGTTCTTC. The chain recombines TRBV29-1 with TRBJ2-1; TRBD1 aligns across 9 bases. This CDR3 has 13 residues. The germline V gene encodes CDR1 SQVTM and CDR2 ANQGSEA. The junction had 2 bases not matched to a gene; V was cut back by 4 bases and J by 4 bases.

This clonotype was recorded many times. In nucleotides, the CDR3 is TGTGCCAGCAGGCGGGGTGAAGGTCAGCCCCAGCATTTT. It codes for CASRRGEGQPQHF. The V gene is TRBV12-3 or TRBV12-4, the J gene TRBJ1-5; no clear D gene. This CDR3 is built from 13 residues. V shed 6 bases and J shed 6 bases, with 12 bases lying between them.